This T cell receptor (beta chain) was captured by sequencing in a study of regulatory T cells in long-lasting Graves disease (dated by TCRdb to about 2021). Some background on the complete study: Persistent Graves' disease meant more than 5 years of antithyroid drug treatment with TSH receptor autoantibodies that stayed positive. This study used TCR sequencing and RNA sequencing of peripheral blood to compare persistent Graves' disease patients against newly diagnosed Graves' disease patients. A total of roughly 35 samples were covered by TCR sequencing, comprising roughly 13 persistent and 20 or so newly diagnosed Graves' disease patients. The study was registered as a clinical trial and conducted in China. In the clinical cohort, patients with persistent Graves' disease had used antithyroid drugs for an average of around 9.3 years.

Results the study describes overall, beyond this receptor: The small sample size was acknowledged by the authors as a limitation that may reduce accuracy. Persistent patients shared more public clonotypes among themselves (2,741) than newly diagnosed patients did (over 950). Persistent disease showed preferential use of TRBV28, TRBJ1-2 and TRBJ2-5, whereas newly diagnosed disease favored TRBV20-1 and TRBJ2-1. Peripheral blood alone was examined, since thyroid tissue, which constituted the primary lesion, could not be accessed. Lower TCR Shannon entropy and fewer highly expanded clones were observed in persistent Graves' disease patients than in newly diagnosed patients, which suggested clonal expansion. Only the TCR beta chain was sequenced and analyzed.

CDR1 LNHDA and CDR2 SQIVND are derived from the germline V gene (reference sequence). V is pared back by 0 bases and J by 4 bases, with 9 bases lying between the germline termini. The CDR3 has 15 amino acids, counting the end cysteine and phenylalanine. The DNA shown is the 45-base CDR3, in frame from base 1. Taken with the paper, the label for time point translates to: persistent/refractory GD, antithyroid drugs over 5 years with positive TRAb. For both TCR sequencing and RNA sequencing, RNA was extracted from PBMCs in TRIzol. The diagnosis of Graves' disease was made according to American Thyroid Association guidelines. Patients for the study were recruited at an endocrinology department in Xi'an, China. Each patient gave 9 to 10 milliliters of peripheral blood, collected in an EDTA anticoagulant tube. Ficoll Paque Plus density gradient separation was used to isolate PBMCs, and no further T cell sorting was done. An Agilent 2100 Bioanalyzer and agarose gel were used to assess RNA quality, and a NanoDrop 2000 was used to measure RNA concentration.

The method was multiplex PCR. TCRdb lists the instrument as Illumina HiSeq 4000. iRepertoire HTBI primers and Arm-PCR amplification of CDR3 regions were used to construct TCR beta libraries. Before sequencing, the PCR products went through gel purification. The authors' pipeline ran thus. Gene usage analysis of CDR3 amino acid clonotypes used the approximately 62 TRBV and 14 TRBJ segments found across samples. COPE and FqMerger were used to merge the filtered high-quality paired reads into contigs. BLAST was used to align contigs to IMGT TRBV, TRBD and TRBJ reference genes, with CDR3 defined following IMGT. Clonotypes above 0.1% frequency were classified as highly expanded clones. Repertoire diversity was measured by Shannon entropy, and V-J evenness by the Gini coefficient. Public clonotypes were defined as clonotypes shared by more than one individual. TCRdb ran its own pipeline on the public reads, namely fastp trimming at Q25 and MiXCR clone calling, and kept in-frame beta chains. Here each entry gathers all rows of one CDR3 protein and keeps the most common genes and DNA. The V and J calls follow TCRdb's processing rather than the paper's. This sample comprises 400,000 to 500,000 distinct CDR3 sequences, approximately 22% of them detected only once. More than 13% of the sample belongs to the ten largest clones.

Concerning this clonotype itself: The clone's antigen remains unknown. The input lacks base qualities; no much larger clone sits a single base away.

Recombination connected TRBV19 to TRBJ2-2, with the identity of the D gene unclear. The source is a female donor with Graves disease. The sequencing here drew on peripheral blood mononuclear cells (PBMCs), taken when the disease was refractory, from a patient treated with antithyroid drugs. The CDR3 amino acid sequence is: CASSIDLVATGELFF. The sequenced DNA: TGTGCCAGTAGTATAGACCTAGTTGCCACCGGGGAGCTGTTTTTT.